This TCR beta chain was documented in a study of T cell changes during pregnancy in multiple sclerosis. The CDR3 consists of 13 residues. With 7 bases removed from V and 4 bases from J, the gap between germline ends came to 12 bases. Germline lookup yields CDR1 SEHNR and CDR2 FQNEAQ (reference sequence). Sequencing was performed with immunoSEQ multiplex PCR; in TCRdb, only in-frame clones are kept and a portion is missing. The repertoire holds tens of thousands of clones, with 93% as singletons. V usage is TRBV7-9 and J usage is TRBJ2-3; TRBD2 is a possible D gene (5 bases). The sequence was obtained from a female donor with multiple sclerosis, enrolled in a pregnancy study. Here the sequenced sample was peripheral blood, taken after pregnancy. The CDR3 DNA is TGTGCCAGCAAAACCGGGGTCTCAGATACGCAGTATTTT. As protein: CASKTGVSDTQYF. Combining the CDR3 with reference TRBV7-9 and TRBJ2-3 gives the whole variable domain DTGVSQNPRHKITKRGQNVTFRCDPISEHNRLYWYRQTLGQGPEFLTYFQNEAQLEKSRLLSDRFSAERPKGSFSTLEIQRTEQGDSAMYLCASKTGVSDTQYFGPGTRLTVL.